The T cell receptor beta chain under discussion was sequenced for a study of T-cell reconstitution after alpha-beta-depleted transplantation in children. Germline V lookup: CDR1 DFQATT, CDR2 SNEGSKA (reference sequence). The CDR3 contains 15 residues. The V and J ends lost 5 bases and 1 base, in that order; junction bases with no gene match: 8. This clonotype was recorded at least ten times. Preparation of the TCRbeta library involved a method that used unique molecular identifiers. TCRdb reanalysed the PCR reads using MiXCR and keeps one entry per CDR3 protein. Of about 230,000 distinct CDR3 sequences detected, approximately 9.9% appear once; the ten largest clones hold about 4.8%.

The sample in question was PBMCs from the stem cell graft donor, obtained from the stem cell graft. This receptor was identified in a human donor who donated a stem cell graft to a child with SCID. The rearrangement links TRBV20-1 to TRBJ1-1; 9 bases match TRBD1. This chain's CDR3 is CSAPGQGTQNTEAFF. Here the CDR3 DNA reads TGCAGTGCTCCGGGACAGGGAACTCAGAACACTGAAGCTTTCTTT.